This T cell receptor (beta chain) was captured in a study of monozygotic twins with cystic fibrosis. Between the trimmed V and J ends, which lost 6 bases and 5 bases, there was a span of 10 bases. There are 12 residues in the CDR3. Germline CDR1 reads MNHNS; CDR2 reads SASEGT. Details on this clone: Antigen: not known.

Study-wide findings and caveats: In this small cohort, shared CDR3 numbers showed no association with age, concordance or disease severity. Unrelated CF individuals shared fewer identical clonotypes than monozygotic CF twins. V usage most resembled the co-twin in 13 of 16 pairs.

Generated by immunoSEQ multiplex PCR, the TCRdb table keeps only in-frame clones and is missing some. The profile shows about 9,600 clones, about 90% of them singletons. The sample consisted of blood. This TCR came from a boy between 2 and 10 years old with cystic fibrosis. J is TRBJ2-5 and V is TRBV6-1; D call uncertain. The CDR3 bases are TGTGCCAGCAGCCCGAATAGGGAGACCCAGTACTTC. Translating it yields CASSPNRETQYF.